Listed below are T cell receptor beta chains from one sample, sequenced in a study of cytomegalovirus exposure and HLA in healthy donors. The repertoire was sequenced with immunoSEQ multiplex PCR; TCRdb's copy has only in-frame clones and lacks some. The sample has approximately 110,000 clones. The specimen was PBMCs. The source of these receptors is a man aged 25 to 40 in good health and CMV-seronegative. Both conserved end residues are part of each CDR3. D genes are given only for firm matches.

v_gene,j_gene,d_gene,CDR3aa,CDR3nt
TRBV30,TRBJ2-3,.,CAWSVGDTQYF,TGTGCCTGGAGTGTCGGGGATACGCAGTATTTT
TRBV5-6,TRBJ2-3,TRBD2,CASSLVFRGGDDTQYF,TGTGCCAGCAGCTTGGTCTTCCGGGGGGGAGACGATACGCAGTATTTT
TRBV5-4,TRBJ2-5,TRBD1,CASSLPTGGFKETQYF,TGTGCCAGCAGCTTACCGACAGGGGGCTTTAAGGAGACCCAGTACTTC
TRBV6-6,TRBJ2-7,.,CASNLGSYEQYF,TGTGCCAGCAACCTAGGCTCCTACGAGCAGTACTTC
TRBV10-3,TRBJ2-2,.,CAISDPSLVRGALAGELFF,TGTGCCATCAGTGACCCTTCCTTAGTTCGGGGGGCGCTGGCCGGGGAGCTGTTTTTT
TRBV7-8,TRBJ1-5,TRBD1,CASSLGGQGVNSNQPQHF,TGTGCCAGCAGCCTAGGGGGACAGGGAGTTAATAGCAATCAGCCCCAGCATTTT
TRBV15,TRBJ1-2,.,CATSRDLVGQHYGYTF,TGTGCCACCAGCAGAGATCTCGTTGGGCAGCACTATGGCTACACCTTC
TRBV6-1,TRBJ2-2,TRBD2,CASSALAGGRTGELFF,TGTGCCAGCAGTGCTCTAGCGGGGGGTAGGACCGGGGAGCTGTTTTTT
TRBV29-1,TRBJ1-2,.,CSVELGAGKWGGYTF,TGCAGCGTTGAATTGGGGGCAGGAAAGTGGGGTGGCTACACCTTC
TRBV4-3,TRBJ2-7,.,CASSQDDRTYEQYF,TGCGCCAGCAGCCAAGACGACAGGACTTACGAGCAGTACTTC
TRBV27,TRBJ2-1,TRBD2,CASSPRGTSGNNEQFF,TGTGCCAGCAGTCCAAGGGGGACTAGCGGAAACAATGAGCAGTTCTTC
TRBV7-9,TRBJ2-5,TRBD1,CASSSGQGRGETQYF,TGTGCCAGCAGCTCGGGACAGGGCAGGGGAGAGACCCAGTACTTC
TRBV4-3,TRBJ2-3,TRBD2,CASSPFNGLAGGLLMKDTQYF,TGCGCCAGCAGCCCCTTTAACGGGCTAGCGGGGGGTCTGTTAATGAAAGATACGCAGTATTTT
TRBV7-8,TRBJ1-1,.,CASSLRALVPEAFF,TGTGCCAGCAGCCTTCGTGCGTTGGTACCCGAAGCTTTCTTT
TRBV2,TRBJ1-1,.,CASSTGNRNTEAFF,TGTGCCAGCAGTACAGGGAATAGGAACACTGAAGCTTTCTTT
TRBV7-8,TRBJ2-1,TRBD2,CASSLRWLAGGPSYNEQFF,TGTGCCAGCAGCTTAAGATGGCTAGCGGGGGGTCCCTCCTACAATGAGCAGTTCTTC
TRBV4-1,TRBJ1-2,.,CASSTSTGSYGYTF,TGCGCCAGCAGCACAAGCACAGGGTCCTATGGCTACACCTTC
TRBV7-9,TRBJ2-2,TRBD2,CASIFTGGMTGELFF,TGTGCCAGCATCTTCACGGGAGGCATGACCGGGGAGCTGTTTTTT
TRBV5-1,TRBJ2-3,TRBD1,CASSLLQGAADTQYF,TGCGCCAGCAGCTTGCTCCAGGGGGCTGCAGATACGCAGTATTTT
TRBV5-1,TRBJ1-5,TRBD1,CASSLRTGVQPQHF,TGCGCCAGCAGCTTGAGGACAGGGGTTCAGCCCCAGCATTTT
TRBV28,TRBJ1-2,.,CASSQTTGYYGYTF,TGTGCCAGCAGTCAAACAACAGGGTACTATGGCTACACCTTC
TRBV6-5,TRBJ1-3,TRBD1,CASRQGTLSGNTIYF,TGTGCCAGTCGACAGGGGACCCTCTCTGGAAACACCATATATTTT
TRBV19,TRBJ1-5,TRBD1,CASSTQGAFSNQPQHF,TGTGCCAGTAGTACCCAGGGGGCGTTTAGCAATCAGCCCCAGCATTTT
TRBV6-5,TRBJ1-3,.,CASSYDIKNTVYF,TGTGCCAGCAGTTACGACATTAAAAACACCGTATATTTT
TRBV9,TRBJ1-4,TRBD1,CASSGTPGQTNEKLFF,TGTGCCAGCAGCGGTACGCCGGGACAGACTAATGAAAAACTGTTTTTT
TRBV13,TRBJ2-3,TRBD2,CASSLGAGDQYF,TGTGCCAGCAGCTTAGGAGCGGGGGACCAGTATTTT
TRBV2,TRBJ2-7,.,CASSDVRGRSYEQYF,TGTGCCAGCAGTGACGTCAGGGGTAGATCCTACGAGCAGTACTTC
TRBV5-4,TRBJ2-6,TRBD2,CASSLGGRGVNSGANVLTF,TGTGCCAGCAGCTTGGGTGGGCGGGGGGTAAACTCTGGGGCCAACGTCCTGACTTTC